The following is a T cell receptor (beta chain) sequence with its context. The data originate from a study of blood T cell repertoires in COVID-19. As for the study in general: Collection of acute and convalescent COVID-19 samples took place in the United States, Italy and Spain.

Everyone who took part was roughly 18 to 89 years old, and they came from about 25 US areas. Participant reports of clinical history set cohort assignment. Germline lookup yields CDR1 SGHNT and CDR2 YYREEE (reference sequence). Losses at the gene ends were 5 bases for V and 3 bases for J; bases not matched to a gene: 9. This CDR3 region has 15 residues. Using immunoSEQ multiplex PCR, the repertoire was profiled, and TCRdb retains in-frame clones only, with some absent. The sample comprises approximately 220,000 clones, 85% to 90% of which are singletons, and approximately 3.5% rests with the top ten.

The chain is built from TRBV5-4 and TRBJ2-3; 7 bases are a match to TRBD2. The sequence was obtained from a woman aged 18-35 years in a cohort exposed to, infected with or recovered from COVID-19 (not recorded which). Sequencing was carried out using PBMCs or T cells enriched from blood (not recorded which). This CDR3 is CASSYSGYGTDTQYF. The CDR3 DNA reads TGTGCCAGCAGTTATAGCGGGTATGGGACAGATACGCAGTATTTT.